This T cell receptor (beta chain) comes out of a study of graft-versus-host responses after intestinal transplantation. Overall study context: Transplant types were multivisceral, liver-intestinal, or isolated intestinal.

The data were produced by immunoSEQ multiplex PCR, yet TCRdb's version contains in-frame clones alone and is incomplete. Of about 47,000 clones in the sample, 85% to 95% were seen once. This CDR3 has 15 residues. Germline values: CDR1 SGHTA, CDR2 FQGTGA. V was cut by 4 bases and J by 1 base, with 12 bases left in between. Study conclusions and caveats: Peak circulating GvH clone levels were associated with early post-transplant HvG declines.

In its sample, this clone was seen once. Its antigen is not known. The chain carries TRBV7-3 and TRBJ2-3; D ambiguous. This TCR derives from a human patient who received an intestinal transplant, so some T cells may come from the graft donor. This material consisted of PBMCs, taken 750 to 800 days after a first intestinal transplant, on the day of a second. The chain's CDR3 is CASSSRLARTDTQYF. CDR3 nucleotide sequence: TGTGCCAGCAGCTCACGGTTGGCGCGCACAGATACGCAGTATTTT.